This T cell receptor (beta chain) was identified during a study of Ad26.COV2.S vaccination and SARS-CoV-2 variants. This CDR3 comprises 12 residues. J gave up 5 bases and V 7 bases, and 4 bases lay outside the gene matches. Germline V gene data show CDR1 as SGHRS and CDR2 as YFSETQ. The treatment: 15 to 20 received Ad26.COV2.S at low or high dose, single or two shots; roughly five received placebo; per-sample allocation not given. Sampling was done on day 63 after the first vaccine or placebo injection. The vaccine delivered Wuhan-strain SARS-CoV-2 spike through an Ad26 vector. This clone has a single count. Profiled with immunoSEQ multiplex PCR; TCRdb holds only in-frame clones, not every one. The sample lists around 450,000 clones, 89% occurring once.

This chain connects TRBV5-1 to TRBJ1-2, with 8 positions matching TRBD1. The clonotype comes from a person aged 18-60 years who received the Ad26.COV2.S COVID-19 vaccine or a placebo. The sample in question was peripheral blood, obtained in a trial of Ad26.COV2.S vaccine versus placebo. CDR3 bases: TGCGCCAGCTCAACAGGGGGGTATGGCTACACCTTC. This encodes CASSTGGYGYTF.